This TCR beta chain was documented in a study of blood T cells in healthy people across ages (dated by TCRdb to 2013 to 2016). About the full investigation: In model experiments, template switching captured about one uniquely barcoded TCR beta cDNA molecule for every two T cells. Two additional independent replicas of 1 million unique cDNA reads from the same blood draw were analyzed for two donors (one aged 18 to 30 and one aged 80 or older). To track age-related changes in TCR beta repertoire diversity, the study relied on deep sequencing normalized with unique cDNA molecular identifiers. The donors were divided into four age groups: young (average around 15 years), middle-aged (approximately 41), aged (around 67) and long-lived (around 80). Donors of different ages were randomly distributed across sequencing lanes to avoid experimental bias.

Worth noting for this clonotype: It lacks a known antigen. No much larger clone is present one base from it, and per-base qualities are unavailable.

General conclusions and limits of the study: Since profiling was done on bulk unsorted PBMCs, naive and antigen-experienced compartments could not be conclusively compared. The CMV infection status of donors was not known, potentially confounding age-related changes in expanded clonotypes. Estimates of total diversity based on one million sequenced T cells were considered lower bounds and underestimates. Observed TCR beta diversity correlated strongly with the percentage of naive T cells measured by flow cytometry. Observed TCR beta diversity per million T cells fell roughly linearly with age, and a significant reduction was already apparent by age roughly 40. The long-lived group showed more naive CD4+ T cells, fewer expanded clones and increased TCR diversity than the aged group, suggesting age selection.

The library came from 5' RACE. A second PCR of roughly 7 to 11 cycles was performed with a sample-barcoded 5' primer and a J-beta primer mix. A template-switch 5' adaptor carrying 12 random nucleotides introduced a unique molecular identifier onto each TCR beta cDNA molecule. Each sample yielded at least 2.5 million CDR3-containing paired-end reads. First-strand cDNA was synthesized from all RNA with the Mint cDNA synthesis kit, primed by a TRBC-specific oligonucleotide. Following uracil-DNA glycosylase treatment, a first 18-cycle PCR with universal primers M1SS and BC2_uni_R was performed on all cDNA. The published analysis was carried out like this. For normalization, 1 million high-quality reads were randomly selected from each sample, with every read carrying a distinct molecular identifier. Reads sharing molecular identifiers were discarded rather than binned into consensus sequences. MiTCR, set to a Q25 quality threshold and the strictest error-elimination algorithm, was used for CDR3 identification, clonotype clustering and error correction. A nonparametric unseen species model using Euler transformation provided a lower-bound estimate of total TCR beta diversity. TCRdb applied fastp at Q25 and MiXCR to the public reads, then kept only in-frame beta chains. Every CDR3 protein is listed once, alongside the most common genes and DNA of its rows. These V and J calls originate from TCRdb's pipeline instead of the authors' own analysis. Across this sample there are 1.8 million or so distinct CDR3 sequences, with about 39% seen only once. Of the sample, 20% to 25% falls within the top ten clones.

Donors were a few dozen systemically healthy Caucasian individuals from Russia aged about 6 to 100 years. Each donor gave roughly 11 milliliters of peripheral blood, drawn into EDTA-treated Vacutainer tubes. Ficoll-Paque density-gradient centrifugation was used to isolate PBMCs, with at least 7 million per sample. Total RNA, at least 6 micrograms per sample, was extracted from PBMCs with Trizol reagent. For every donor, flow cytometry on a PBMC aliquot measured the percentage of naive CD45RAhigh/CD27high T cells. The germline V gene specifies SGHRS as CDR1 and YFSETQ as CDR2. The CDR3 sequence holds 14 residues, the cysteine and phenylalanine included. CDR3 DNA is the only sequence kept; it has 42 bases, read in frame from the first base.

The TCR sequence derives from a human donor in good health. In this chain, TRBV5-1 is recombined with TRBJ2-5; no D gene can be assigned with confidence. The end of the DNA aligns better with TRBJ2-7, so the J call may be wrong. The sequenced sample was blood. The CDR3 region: CASSLYSGNYEQYF. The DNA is TGCGCCAGCAGCTTGTATTCAGGTAACTACGAGCAGTACTTC.